These T cell receptor beta chains were read from a single sample in a study of shared clonotypes between healthy human individuals. Using immunoSEQ multiplex PCR, the repertoire was profiled, and TCRdb retains in-frame clones only, with some absent. The sample has approximately 2,200,000 clones, about 93% seen once. The sequenced sample consisted of naive CD8+ T cells from PBMCs. These TCRs come from a man between 18 and 35 years old in good health. Some clones in this sample may be carry-over from other donors' samples. The CDR3 runs from the conserved cysteine through the conserved F or W. Fields, in order: V gene, J gene, CDR3 protein.

TRBV28	TRBJ1-1	CATRTKLGTEAFF
TRBV19	TRBJ2-2	CASSKREHTGELFF
TRBV7-2	TRBJ1-2	CASSLGTVDGYTF
TRBV7-9	TRBJ1-4	CASSLRPGLVTTNEKLFF
TRBV7-3	TRBJ2-1	CASSLGGGSYNEQFF
TRBV7-2	TRBJ2-5	CASSSLRGGETQYF
TRBV19	TRBJ1-2	CASSLSGTAYGYTF
TRBV11-2	TRBJ2-1	CASRTSGSYNEQFF
TRBV27	TRBJ2-1	CASSLSLAGVVNEQFF
TRBV4-3	TRBJ2-3	CASSLRLAVTSTDTQYF
TRBV4-3	TRBJ2-1	CASSAGLAGDNEQFF
TRBV18	TRBJ1-1	CASSPEGANTEAFF
TRBV11-2	TRBJ1-5	CASSPVRGGDHQPQHF
TRBV10-3	TRBJ2-1	CAISELGYNEQFF
TRBV29-1	TRBJ1-3	CSVVSGGNTIYF
TRBV7-8	TRBJ2-7	CASSVDGLYEQYF
TRBV2	TRBJ2-4	CASLGLAKNIQYF
TRBV6-4	TRBJ1-2	CASSSQTADGYTF
TRBV7-9	TRBJ2-3	CASSSDRTDTQYF
TRBV7-9	TRBJ1-1	CASSLGGLNTEAFF
TRBV18	TRBJ2-3	CASSEPGQGRDTQYF
TRBV27	TRBJ2-7	CASSVPGGYEQYF
TRBV4-2	TRBJ2-7	CASSQETAGGYEQYF
TRBV9	TRBJ2-7	CASSQSGRDSYEQYF
TRBV28	TRBJ1-5	CASSSGTDSNQPQHF
TRBV7-6	TRBJ2-7	CASSLLASEHEQYF
TRBV11-2	TRBJ2-3	CASTYPGNTQYF
TRBV14	TRBJ2-1	CASSPDWSNEQFF
TRBV7-8	TRBJ2-3	CASSPPGLAGPSTDTQYF
TRBV7-9	TRBJ2-7	CASMGAGTVTYEQYF
TRBV16	TRBJ2-7	CASSQSNSQNYEQYF
TRBV11-1	TRBJ2-7	CASSLDLDTHEQYF
TRBV18	TRBJ1-4	CASSPPTTNEKLFF